This entry concerns a single T cell receptor beta chain. Antigen specificity is unknown. V lost 5 bases and J 3 bases, leaving 11 bases between the germline ends. Germline V CDR1 and CDR2: SGHTA, FQGNSA. This CDR3 is 14 amino acids long. These data belong to a study of vaccination and CD4 T cells after COVID-19. Study at large: Investigators stimulated cells with overlapping spike peptides drawn from SARS-CoV-2, HCoV-NL63, HCoV-OC43 and HCoV-229E. Cultures that served as controls received a CEFX pool, an HIV-1 Nef pool, or no peptide. Study-level points and caveats: No early post-infection timepoints were studied, and convalescent patients studied were relatively few.

Indicated treatment: approximately 11-day PBMC culture with coronavirus spike peptide pools or control peptides (ViraFEST assay). Peptide pools at 9.5 to 10 ug/ml and IL-2 at 10 IU/ml were added to cultures of 2 million or so PBMCs per well. The study sequenced cultured CD4+ T cell DNA using the Oncomine TCR Beta short-read assay. MiXCR, applied by TCRdb to the PCR reads, yields one record per CDR3 protein. The data contain some 13,000 distinct CDR3 sequences, approximately 40% of them seen just once; the ten biggest clones take up less than 11%. The sequence came from a human donor who had recovered from COVID-19. V is TRBV7-2 and J is TRBJ1-5; weak D call: TRBD1 (5 bases). The sequenced material came from CD4+ T cells from blood, cultured in vitro. The CDR3 region is CASSLQVNNQPQHF. In DNA, the CDR3 is TGTGCCAGCAGCCTACAGGTGAACAATCAGCCCCAGCATTTT.